The entry below gives a single TCR beta chain sequence along with its context. Data came from immunoSEQ multiplex PCR; TCRdb stores just in-frame clones and leaves some out. The sample includes tens of thousands of clones, around nine tenths of them seen just once. The sample is drawn from a study of technical replicates of blood from a few donors. CDR1 is SNHLY, CDR2 FYNNEI, per germline. Trimming pared 8 bases from V and 6 bases from J, leaving 14 bases between. The CDR3 extends over 13 amino acids. J is TRBJ1-5 and V is TRBV2, with a weak D call TRBD1 (5 bases). This clonotype was sampled from a human donor in good health. What was sequenced was T cells isolated from PBMCs. The CDR3 DNA reads as TGTGCCAGCGGGAGGACGGGGGGTCAGCCCCAGCATTTT. This encodes CASGRTGGQPQHF.